A selection of T cell receptor beta chains follows, all from one sample in a study of beta chain features in type 1 diabetes. Profiling relied on immunoSEQ multiplex PCR, and the TCRdb table lists in-frame clones only, not all of them. In the table there are 250,000 to 350,000 clones, roughly 15% of which are singletons. The material sequenced was naive CD4+ T cells from blood. The receptors stem from a man aged 18 to 29 with type 1 diabetes. The CDR3 runs from the conserved cysteine through the conserved F or W. Fields, in order: V gene, clone size, D gene, J gene, CDR3 protein, CDR3 DNA. A D gene is named only where the DNA matches it firmly. The size entry is marked missing in some rows and otherwise reads once, few, many or a size class.

>TRBV19|few|TRBD1|TRBJ1-2
CASRGTGGIRGGYTF
TGTGCCAGTAGGGGGACAGGGGGCATCCGCGGAGGCTACACCTTC
>TRBV4-3|NA|TRBD1|TRBJ2-4
CASSQIGQGANIQYF
TGCGCCAGCAGCCAAATAGGACAGGGGGCGAACATTCAGTACTTC
>TRBV10-3|NA|TRBD1|TRBJ2-7
CAISPNSGTGPIYEQYF
TGTGCCATCAGTCCGAATTCTGGGACAGGACCAATATACGAGCAGTACTTC
>TRBV9|few|NA|TRBJ2-3
CASRLTDTQYF
TGTGCCAGCAGACTAACAGATACGCAGTATTTT
>TRBV30|NA|TRBD1|TRBJ2-7
CAWATGNFYEQYF
TGTGCCTGGGCGACAGGGAATTTCTACGAGCAGTACTTC
>TRBV5-6|few|NA|TRBJ2-7
CASSLVTGVGYEQYF
TGTGCCAGCAGCTTGGTGACGGGGGTAGGGTACGAGCAGTACTTC
>TRBV7-9|few|NA|TRBJ2-7
CASSFVRGDEQYF
TGTGCCAGCAGCTTTGTCAGGGGCGACGAGCAGTACTTC
>TRBV7-8|few|TRBD2|TRBJ2-3
CASSLTSGLAGYTDTQYF
TGTGCCAGCAGCCTGACCTCCGGACTAGCGGGGTACACAGATACGCAGTATTTT
>TRBV18|NA|NA|TRBJ2-1
CASSPLRDKNEQFF
TGTGCCAGCTCACCTCTACGGGATAAGAATGAGCAGTTCTTC
>TRBV18|NA|NA|TRBJ1-1
CASRPEATNTEAFF
TGTGCCAGCCGCCCAGAGGCCACGAACACTGAAGCTTTCTTT
>TRBV11-2|few|NA|TRBJ1-5
CASSLGVSNQPQHF
TGTGCCAGCAGCTTAGGAGTTAGCAATCAGCCCCAGCATTTT
>TRBV9|NA|NA|TRBJ1-4
CASSPSTNEKLFF
TGTGCCAGCAGCCCTTCAACTAATGAAAAACTGTTTTTT
>TRBV2|NA|TRBD1|TRBJ2-7
CASSPHATGAYEQYF
TGTGCCAGCAGCCCCCACGCGACAGGGGCCTACGAGCAGTACTTC
>TRBV7-8|many|NA|TRBJ2-6
CASSFIAGHPGMTF
TGTGCCAGCAGCTTCATCGCAGGACATCCTGGCATGACTTTC
>TRBV4-3|NA|NA|TRBJ2-7
CASSQEGGVQYF
TGCGCCAGCAGCCAAGAAGGGGGGGTGCAGTACTTC
>TRBV7-9|few|TRBD2|TRBJ2-5
CASGGSETQYF
TGTGCCTCGGGGGGTTCAGAGACCCAGTACTTC
>TRBV2|few|TRBD2|TRBJ2-1
CASSEARASGGIDEQFF
TGTGCCAGCAGTGAAGCGCGGGCTAGCGGGGGGATCGATGAGCAGTTCTTC
>TRBV28|few|NA|TRBJ2-7
CASSNLLTGYEQYF
TGTGCCAGCAGTAACCTCCTAACAGGCTACGAGCAGTACTTC
>TRBV19|NA|TRBD1|TRBJ1-5
CASLSPGGSQPQHF
TGTGCCAGTCTTAGTCCAGGGGGAAGTCAGCCCCAGCATTTT
>TRBV11-2|few|TRBD2|TRBJ2-7
CASRSVVRGSGRPYF
TGTGCCAGCAGAAGTGTGGTGCGGGGGTCGGGGAGACCGTACTTC
>TRBV2|NA|TRBD2|TRBJ2-7
CASSGPSGRWYEQYF
TGTGCCAGCAGTGGGCCTAGCGGGAGGTGGTACGAGCAGTACTTC
>TRBV2|NA|TRBD2|TRBJ2-2
CASRRTSGTGELFF
TGTGCCAGCAGGAGGACTAGCGGCACCGGGGAGCTGTTTTTT
>TRBV6-6|NA|TRBD1|TRBJ2-7
CASSLVGTGVYEQYF
TGTGCCAGCAGTTTAGTGGGGACAGGGGTCTACGAGCAGTACTTC
>TRBV7-6|few|TRBD1|TRBJ2-7
CASSFTTGTHEQYF
TGTGCCAGCAGCTTTACGACAGGGACCCACGAGCAGTACTTC
>TRBV27|NA|TRBD1|TRBJ1-1
CASSSDRVGGEAFF
TGTGCCAGCAGTTCGGACAGGGTAGGGGGTGAAGCTTTCTTT
>TRBV2|NA|NA|TRBJ2-7
CASSEGRYEQYF
TGTGCCAGCAGTGAGGGCCGTTACGAGCAGTACTTC
>TRBV29-1|few|NA|TRBJ1-1
CSVEQVQGEAFF
TGCAGCGTTGAACAGGTCCAGGGTGAAGCTTTCTTT
>TRBV27|NA|NA|TRBJ2-7
CASTTVRGEQYF
TGTGCCAGCACTACGGTGAGAGGCGAGCAGTACTTC
>TRBV5-6|few|TRBD1|TRBJ2-3
CASSRTGVRSDTQYF
TGTGCCAGCAGCCGGACAGGGGTTAGATCAGATACGCAGTATTTT
>TRBV30|NA|TRBD2|TRBJ2-5
CAWAVMGGETQYF
TGTGCCTGGGCCGTCATGGGAGGGGAGACCCAGTACTTC
>TRBV30|few|TRBD1|TRBJ2-7
CAWSVRGSNEQYF
TGTGCCTGGAGTGTCAGGGGGTCCAACGAGCAGTACTTC
>TRBV27|NA|TRBD2|TRBJ2-7
CASSPYPGTSGGLTSYEQYF
TGTGCCAGCAGTCCCTATCCCGGGACTAGCGGGGGTCTCACCTCCTACGAGCAGTACTTC
>TRBV7-7|NA|TRBD2|TRBJ2-1
CASSSRTSGGYNEQFF
TGTGCCAGCAGCTCCCGGACTAGCGGGGGATACAATGAGCAGTTCTTC
>TRBV30|few|NA|TRBJ1-2
CAWSVAPGDYGYTF
TGTGCCTGGAGTGTAGCGCCGGGTGACTATGGCTACACCTTC
>TRBV11-2|few|TRBD2|TRBJ2-5
CASSRTAGSQETQYF
TGTGCCAGCAGCCGAACAGCGGGGAGCCAAGAGACCCAGTACTTC
>TRBV5-1|NA|NA|TRBJ1-4
CASSFRGEMPLRLFF
TGCGCCAGCAGCTTCCGCGGGGAAATGCCCCTCCGACTGTTTTTT
>TRBV28|NA|NA|TRBJ1-2
CASSLVLNGAGYGYTF
TGTGCCAGCAGTTTAGTATTAAACGGCGCGGGGTATGGCTACACCTTC
>TRBV21-1|few|NA|TRBJ1-1
CASSPRRTVNTEAFF
TGTGCCAGCAGCCCCCGGAGGACAGTTAACACTGAAGCTTTCTTT
>TRBV7-6|few|NA|TRBJ2-1
CASSLVGASVYNEQFF
TGTGCCAGCAGCTTAGTGGGAGCGTCAGTCTACAATGAGCAGTTCTTC
>TRBV27|few|NA|TRBJ2-3
CASSSRTESTDTQYF
TGTGCCAGCAGTTCGCGGACAGAATCCACAGATACGCAGTATTTT
>TRBV30|NA|NA|TRBJ1-1
CAWSASHGGAEAFF
TGTGCCTGGAGCGCTAGTCACGGGGGGGCTGAAGCTTTCTTT